This TCR beta chain came from a study of blood T cell repertoires in COVID-19. Study-level information: Sites across the United States, Italy and Spain contributed samples from acute and convalescent COVID-19. T cells, B-cell-depleted T cells, or PBMCs supplied cDNA or gDNA.

Sequencing used immunoSEQ multiplex PCR; TCRdb keeps in-frame clones, though not all of them. The sample yields some 390,000 clones, about 90% seen once. This CDR3 is built from 15 residues. Trimming took 6 bases from V and 0 from J, leaving 11 bases between them. Germline loops: CDR1 SGHVS, CDR2 FQNEAQ. The sequence came from a woman aged 60-70 years with COVID-19, enrolled during active disease. The chain links TRBV7-8 to TRBJ2-2, with D possibly TRBD1 on 5 matching bases. The material sequenced was peripheral blood. CDR3 in amino acids: CASSPAGTNTGELFF. The CDR3 DNA sequence: TGTGCCAGCAGTCCCGCAGGGACGAACACCGGGGAGCTGTTTTTT.